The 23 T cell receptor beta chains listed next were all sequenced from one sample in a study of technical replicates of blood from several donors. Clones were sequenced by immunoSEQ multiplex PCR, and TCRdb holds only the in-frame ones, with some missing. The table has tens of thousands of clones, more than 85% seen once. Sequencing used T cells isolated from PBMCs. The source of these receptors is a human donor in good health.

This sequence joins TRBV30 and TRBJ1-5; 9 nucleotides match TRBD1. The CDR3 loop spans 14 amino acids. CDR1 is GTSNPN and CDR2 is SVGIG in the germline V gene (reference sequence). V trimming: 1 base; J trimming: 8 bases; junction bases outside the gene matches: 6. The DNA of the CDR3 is TGTGCCTGGAGTGAAGGACAGGGGAGGGAGCCCCAGCATTTT. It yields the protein CAWSEGQGREPQHF.

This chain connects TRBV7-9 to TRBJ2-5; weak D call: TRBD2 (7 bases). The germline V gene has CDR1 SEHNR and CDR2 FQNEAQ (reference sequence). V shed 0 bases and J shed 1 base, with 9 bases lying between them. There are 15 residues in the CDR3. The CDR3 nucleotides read TGTGCCAGCAGCTTAGCGCGGGGGCCCCAAGAGACCCAGTACTTC. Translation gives CASSLARGPQETQYF.

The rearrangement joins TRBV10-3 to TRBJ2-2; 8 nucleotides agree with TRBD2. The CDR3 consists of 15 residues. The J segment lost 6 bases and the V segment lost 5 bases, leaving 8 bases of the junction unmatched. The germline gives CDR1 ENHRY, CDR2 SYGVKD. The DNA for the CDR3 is TGTGCCATCAGTCCCACGGGAGGGTCGGCCGGGGAGCTGTTTTTT. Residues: CAISPTGGSAGELFF.

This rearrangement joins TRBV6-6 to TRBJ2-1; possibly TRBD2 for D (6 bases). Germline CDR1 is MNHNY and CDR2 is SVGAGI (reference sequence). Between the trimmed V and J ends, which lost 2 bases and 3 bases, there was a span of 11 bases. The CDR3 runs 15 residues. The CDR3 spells CASSYAGTDYNEQFF. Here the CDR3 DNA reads TGTGCCAGCAGTTACGCCGGGACTGACTACAATGAGCAGTTCTTC.

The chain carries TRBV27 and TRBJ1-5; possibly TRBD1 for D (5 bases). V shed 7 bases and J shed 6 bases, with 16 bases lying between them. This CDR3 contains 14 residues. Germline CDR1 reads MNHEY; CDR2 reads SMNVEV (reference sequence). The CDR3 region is CASNPLGGGQPQHF. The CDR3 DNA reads TGTGCCAGCAACCCACTTGGCGGGGGTCAGCCCCAGCATTTT.

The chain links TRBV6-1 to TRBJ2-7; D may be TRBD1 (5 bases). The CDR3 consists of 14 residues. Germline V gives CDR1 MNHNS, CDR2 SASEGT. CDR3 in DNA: TGTGCGATCTGGGGCACGAACAAGGCCTACGAGCAGTACTTC. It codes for CAIWGTNKAYEQYF.

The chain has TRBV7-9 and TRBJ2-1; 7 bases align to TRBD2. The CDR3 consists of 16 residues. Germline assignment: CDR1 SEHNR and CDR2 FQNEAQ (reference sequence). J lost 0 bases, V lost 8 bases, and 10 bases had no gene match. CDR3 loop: CASWPPTSASYNEQFF. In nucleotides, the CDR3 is TGTGCCAGCTGGCCCCCCACTAGCGCCTCCTACAATGAGCAGTTCTTC.

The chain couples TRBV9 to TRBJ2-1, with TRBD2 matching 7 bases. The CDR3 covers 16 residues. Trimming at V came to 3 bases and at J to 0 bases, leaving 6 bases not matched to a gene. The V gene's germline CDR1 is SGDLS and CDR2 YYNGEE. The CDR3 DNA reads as TGTGCCAGCAGCGGTGGGGCGGGAGCCTCCTACAATGAGCAGTTCTTC. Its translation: CASSGGAGASYNEQFF.

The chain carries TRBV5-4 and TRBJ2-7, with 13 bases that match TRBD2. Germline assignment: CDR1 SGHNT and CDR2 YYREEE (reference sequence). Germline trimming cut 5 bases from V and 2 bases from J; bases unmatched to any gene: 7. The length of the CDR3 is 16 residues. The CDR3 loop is CASRPGLAGPAYEQYF. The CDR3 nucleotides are TGTGCCAGCAGACCGGGACTAGCGGGACCAGCCTACGAGCAGTACTTC.

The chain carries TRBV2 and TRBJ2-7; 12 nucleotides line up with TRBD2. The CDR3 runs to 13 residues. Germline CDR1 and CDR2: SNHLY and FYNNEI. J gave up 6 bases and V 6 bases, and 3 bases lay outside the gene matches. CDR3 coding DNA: TGTGCCAGCAGGACTAGCGGGAGATCCGAGCAGTACTTC. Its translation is CASRTSGRSEQYF.

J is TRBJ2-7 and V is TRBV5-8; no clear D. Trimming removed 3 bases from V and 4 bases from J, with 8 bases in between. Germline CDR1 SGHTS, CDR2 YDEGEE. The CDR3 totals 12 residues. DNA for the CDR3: TGTGCCAGCAGCTGGGCTATGTACGAGCAGTACTTC. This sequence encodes CASSWAMYEQYF.

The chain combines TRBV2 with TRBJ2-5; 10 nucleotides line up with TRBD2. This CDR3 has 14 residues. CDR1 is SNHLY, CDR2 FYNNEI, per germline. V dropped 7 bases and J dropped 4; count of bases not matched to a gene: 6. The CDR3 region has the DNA TGTGCCAGCAATTGGGCTAGCGGGAGAGAGACCCAGTACTTC. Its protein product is CASNWASGRETQYF.

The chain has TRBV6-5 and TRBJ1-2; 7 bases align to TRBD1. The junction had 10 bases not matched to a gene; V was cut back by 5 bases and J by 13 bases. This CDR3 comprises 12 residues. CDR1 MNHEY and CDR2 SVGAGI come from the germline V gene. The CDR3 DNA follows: TGTGCCAGCAGTGAACAGGGCCGACAGGGCACCTTC. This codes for CASSEQGRQGTF.

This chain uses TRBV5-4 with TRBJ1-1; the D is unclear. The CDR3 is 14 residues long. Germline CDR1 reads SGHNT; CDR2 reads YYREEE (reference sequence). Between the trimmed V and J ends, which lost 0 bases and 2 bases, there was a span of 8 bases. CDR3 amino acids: CASSLAVFNTEAFF. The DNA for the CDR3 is TGTGCCAGCAGCTTGGCCGTGTTCAACACTGAAGCTTTCTTT.

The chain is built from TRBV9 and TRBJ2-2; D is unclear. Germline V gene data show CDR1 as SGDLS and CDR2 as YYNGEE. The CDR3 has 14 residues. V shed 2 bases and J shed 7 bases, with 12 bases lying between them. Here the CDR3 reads CASSVPSSSGELFF. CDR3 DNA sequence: TGTGCCAGCAGCGTGCCTTCTTCCAGCGGGGAGCTGTTTTTT.

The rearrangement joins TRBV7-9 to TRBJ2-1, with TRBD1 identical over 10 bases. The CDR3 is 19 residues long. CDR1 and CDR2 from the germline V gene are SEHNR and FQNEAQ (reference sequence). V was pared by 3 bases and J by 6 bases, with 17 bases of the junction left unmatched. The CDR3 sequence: CASSFSLGIRDRGRNEQFF. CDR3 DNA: TGTGCCAGCAGCTTCTCTTTGGGAATTCGGGACAGGGGTCGCAATGAGCAGTTCTTC.

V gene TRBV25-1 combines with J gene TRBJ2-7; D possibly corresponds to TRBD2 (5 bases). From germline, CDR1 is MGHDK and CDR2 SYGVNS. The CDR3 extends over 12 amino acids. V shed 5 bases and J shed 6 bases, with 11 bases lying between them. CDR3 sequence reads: CASSKTSSEQYF. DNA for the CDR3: TGTGCCAGCAGTAAAACTAGTTCCGAGCAGTACTTC.

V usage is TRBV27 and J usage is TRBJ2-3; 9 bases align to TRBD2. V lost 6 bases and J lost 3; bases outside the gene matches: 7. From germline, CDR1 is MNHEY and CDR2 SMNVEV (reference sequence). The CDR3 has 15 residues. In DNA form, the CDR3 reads TGTGCCAGCAGCTTACTAGCGGGCCTAACAGATACGCAGTATTTT. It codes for CASSLLAGLTDTQYF.

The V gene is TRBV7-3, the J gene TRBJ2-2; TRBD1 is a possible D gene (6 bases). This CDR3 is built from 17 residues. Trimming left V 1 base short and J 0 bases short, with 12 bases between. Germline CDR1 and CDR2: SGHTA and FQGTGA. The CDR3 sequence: CASSLSRGKSNTGELFF. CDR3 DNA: TGTGCCAGCAGCTTAAGTAGGGGGAAATCGAACACCGGGGAGCTGTTTTTT.

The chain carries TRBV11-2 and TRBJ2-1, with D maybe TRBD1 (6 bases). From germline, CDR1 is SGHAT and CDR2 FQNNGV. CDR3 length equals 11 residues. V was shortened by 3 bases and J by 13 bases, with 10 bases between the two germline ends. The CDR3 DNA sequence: TGTGCCAGCAGCTTCAGGGGTAGACAGTTCTTC. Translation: CASSFRGRQFF.

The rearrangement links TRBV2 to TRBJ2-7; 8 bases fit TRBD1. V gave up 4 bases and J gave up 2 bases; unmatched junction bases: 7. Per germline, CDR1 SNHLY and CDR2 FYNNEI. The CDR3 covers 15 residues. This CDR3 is CASSGRQGITYEQYF. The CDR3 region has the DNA TGTGCCAGCAGTGGACGACAGGGGATCACCTACGAGCAGTACTTC.

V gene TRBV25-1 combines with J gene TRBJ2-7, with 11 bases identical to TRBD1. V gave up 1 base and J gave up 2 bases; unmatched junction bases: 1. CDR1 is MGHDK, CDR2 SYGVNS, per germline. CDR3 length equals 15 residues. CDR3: CASSEWTGGTYEQYF. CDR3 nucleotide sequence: TGTGCCAGCAGTGAATGGACAGGGGGCACCTACGAGCAGTACTTC.

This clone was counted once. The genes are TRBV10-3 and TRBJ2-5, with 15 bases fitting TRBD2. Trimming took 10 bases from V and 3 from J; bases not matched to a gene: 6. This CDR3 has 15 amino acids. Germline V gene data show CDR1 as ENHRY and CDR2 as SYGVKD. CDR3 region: CATGTSGRLKETQYF. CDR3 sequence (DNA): TGTGCCACCGGGACTAGCGGGAGGTTAAAAGAGACCCAGTACTTC.